This TCR beta chain was documented in a study of CD8 T cells in Susac syndrome. RNA in amounts of about 0.5 to 1 ug was reverse transcribed with random hexamers. TCRdb itself ran the immunoSEQ multiplex PCR reads through MiXCR, one entry per CDR3 protein. The table records about 300,000 distinct CDR3 sequences, just over 90% of them present only once. The sequenced material came from CD4+ T cells from PBMCs. This TCR was recovered from a human donor with multiple sclerosis.

In nucleotides, the CDR3 is TGTGCCGCGGGGGACAGGGGATACAATGAGCAGTTCTTC. Encoded protein: CAAGDRGYNEQFF. This chain uses TRBV3-1 with TRBJ2-1, with TRBD1 matching over 10 bases. CDR1 and CDR2 from the germline V gene are LGHDT and YNNKEL (reference sequence). The J segment lost 4 bases and the V segment lost 11 bases, leaving 5 bases of the junction unmatched. There are 13 residues in the CDR3.